The 8 T cell receptor beta chains listed next were all sequenced from one sample in a study of neurological immune-mediated disorders. MiXCR was run by TCRdb on the 5' RACE reads, yielding one entry per CDR3 protein. The data show about 36,000 distinct CDR3 sequences, 10% seen once. The sample was PBMCs. These receptors were taken from a woman aged 25-40 years with HTLV-1-associated myelopathy (HAM/TSP).

In this sample, this clonotype is medium-sized. This chain links TRBV7-2 with TRBJ2-3; TRBD2 is a possible D gene (5 bases). The V end was cut by 3 bases, the J end by 10 bases, with 11 bases between. Germline values: CDR1 SGHTA, CDR2 FQGNSA. The CDR3 extends over 12 amino acids. The CDR3 DNA sequence: TGTGCCAGCAGCTTGAAGAGGGTTCCGCAGTATTTT. Its protein product is CASSLKRVPQYF.

There are many counts of this clonotype. The CDR3 DNA follows: TGCAGTGCTAGAAAGGGGGCTAGCAATCAGCCCCAGCATTTT. Translation: CSARKGASNQPQHF. The rearrangement links TRBV20-1 to TRBJ1-5, with 7 nucleotides matching TRBD1. CDR3 length equals 14 residues. Germline trimming cut 2 bases from V and 0 bases from J; bases unmatched to any gene: 1. Germline V gene lookup returns CDR1 DFQATT and CDR2 SNEGSKA (reference sequence).

The chain couples TRBV20-1 to TRBJ1-1; no definite D call. The CDR3 extends over 14 amino acids. Germline V gene sequence: CDR1 DFQATT, CDR2 SNEGSKA (reference sequence). Trimming took 0 bases from V and 3 from J, leaving 11 bases between them. Here the CDR3 DNA reads TGCAGTGCTAGAGATTCACTGTGCTACACTGAAGCTTTCTTT. Its protein is CSARDSLCYTEAFF.

J is TRBJ1-2 and V is TRBV7-9; no definite D call. The V gene's germline CDR1 is SEHNR and CDR2 FQNEAQ (reference sequence). CDR3 size: 11 residues. Trimming removed 2 bases at V and 9 bases at J, with 7 bases between. In DNA form, the CDR3 reads TGTGCCAGCAGCTTATGGGGTAGCTACACCTTC. Translated, it gives CASSLWGSYTF.

This clonotype was observed many times. V and J are TRBV6-1 and TRBJ1-6; D gene uncertain. This CDR3 contains 17 residues. V lost 2 bases to trimming and J lost 0 bases, with 11 bases between them. Germline assignment: CDR1 MNHNS and CDR2 SASEGT. The CDR3 nucleotides are TGTGCCAGCAGTGAACGGGCAGTAAACTCCTATAATTCACCCCTCCACTTT. It is translated as CASSERAVNSYNSPLHF.

This clonotype was detected ten times or more. This chain uses TRBV7-2 with TRBJ2-3; D is perhaps TRBD1 (5 bases). This CDR3 has 14 residues. The germline gives CDR1 SGHTA, CDR2 FQGNSA. V was clipped by 1 base and J by 4 bases, with 9 bases between them. The CDR3 region is CASSLGGAADTQYF. DNA for the CDR3: TGTGCCAGCAGCTTAGGTGGGGCCGCAGATACGCAGTATTTT.

The rearrangement joins TRBV12-3 or TRBV12-4 to TRBJ2-1; 9 bases are a match to TRBD2. With 0 bases clipped from V and 6 bases from J, the junction kept 9 bases outside the gene matches. This CDR3 has 17 residues. The CDR3 DNA is TGTGCCAGCAGTTTAGCGAGTAGGCGGGGGGGTTGCAATGAGCAGTTCTTC. Its protein is CASSLASRRGGCNEQFF.

The gene calls are TRBV20-1 and TRBJ2-7, with 8 bases fitting TRBD1. V was pared by 5 bases and J by 8 bases, with 11 bases of the junction left unmatched. Germline loops: CDR1 DFQATT, CDR2 SNEGSKA (reference sequence). The CDR3 contains 13 residues. The CDR3 coding sequence is TGCAGTGCTGCTACGGGACAGGCGACCAAGCAGTACTTC. This translates into CSAATGQATKQYF.